These T cell receptor beta chains were read from a single sample in a study of T cells in Graves' hyperthyroidism and ophthalmopathy. TCRdb processed the multiplex PCR reads anew with MiXCR; each CDR3 protein has one entry. This table has nearly 600,000 distinct CDR3 sequences, 13% to 15% appearing once. Sample: blood. All receptors derive from a woman aged 18-30 years with Graves' ophthalmopathy. Both conserved end residues are part of each CDR3. The D gene is left open where the match is weak. Clone size is given as once, few, many or a size class.

size,D,J,length,V,CDR3,DNA
many,TRBD1,TRBJ2-3,16,TRBV28,CASSSAGQGAGDTQYF,TGTGCCAGCAGTTCGGCGGGACAGGGGGCGGGAGATACGCAGTATTTT
many,TRBD2,TRBJ2-1,16,TRBV5-8,CASSSYGLAGYNEQFF,TGTGCCAGCAGCTCTTACGGACTAGCGGGATACAATGAGCAGTTCTTC
few,NA,TRBJ2-2,16,TRBV11-2,CASSPGQSPNTGELFF,TGTGCCAGCAGCCCAGGACAGAGCCCTAACACCGGGGAGCTGTTTTTT
few,NA,TRBJ2-6,16,TRBV7-8,CASSLDPTHGANVLTF,TGTGCCAGCAGCTTAGATCCGACTCATGGGGCCAACGTCCTGACTTTC
few,NA,TRBJ1-2,13,TRBV27,CASSFNLNYGYTF,TGTGCCAGCAGTTTTAATTTAAACTATGGCTACACCTTC
many,TRBD1,TRBJ2-7,14,TRBV18,CASSPGQVGYEQYF,TGTGCCAGCTCACCAGGACAGGTTGGCTACGAGCAGTACTTC
many,NA,TRBJ1-5,16,TRBV6-2/TRBV6-3,CASSYEGHGKNQPQHF,TGTGCCAGCAGTTACGAAGGACACGGCAAAAATCAGCCCCAGCATTTT
many,NA,TRBJ1-5,15,TRBV6-1,CASSSSGEGNQPQHF,TGTGCCAGCAGTTCTTCAGGGGAGGGCAATCAGCCCCAGCATTTT
many,TRBD2,TRBJ2-1,17,TRBV7-3,CASSLLAGTLSYNEQFF,TGTGCCAGCAGCTTACTAGCGGGTACCCTCTCCTACAATGAGCAGTTCTTC
many,NA,TRBJ2-7,12,TRBV11-2,CASSPNRDEQYF,TGTGCCAGCAGCCCGAATCGGGACGAGCAGTACTTC
many,NA,TRBJ1-4,16,TRBV20-1,CSARDYTRPRYEKLFF,TGCAGTGCTAGAGATTATACGCGTCCGAGGTATGAAAAACTGTTTTTT